This TCR beta chain was sequenced during a study of CD8 T cells in ankylosing spondylitis. Study-wide results and caveats: Clones that were linked to disease were CD8+ and were relatively rare in peripheral blood. What seemed typical of ankylosing spondylitis blood was a TCR beta motif built from 7 or 8 highly homologous variants.

MiXCR, run by TCRdb on the 5' RACE reads, gives a single entry per CDR3 protein. The sample holds some 140,000 distinct CDR3 sequences, about 7% seen once. The ends were cut back, 6 bases at V and 4 bases at J, with 9 bases in the middle. This CDR3 is 13 amino acids long. Germline loops: CDR1 SNHLY, CDR2 FYNNEI. As for this clonotype: No antigen is known for it.

The chain combines TRBV2 with TRBJ2-2; the D gene could be TRBD1 or TRBD2 (5 bases each). The sequence came from a female donor with ankylosing spondylitis or in good health (not recorded which). Sequencing was done on a sample of blood, either unsorted or a sorted T cell fraction (not recorded which). CDR3 in amino acids: CASRGEITGELFF. The CDR3 region has the DNA TGTGCCAGCAGGGGGGAGATCACCGGGGAGCTGTTTTTT.